The 23 T cell receptor beta chains in this list originate from one sample, sequenced in a study of CD8+CD57+ T cells in acquired aplastic anemia. Profiling of TCR beta VDJ combinations and CDR3 sequences used genomic DNA as template. TCRdb recomputed calls from the reads with MiXCR, one row per CDR3 protein. The sample records 100,000 to 150,000 distinct CDR3 sequences, around 48% being singletons. Source material: sorted CD4+, CD8+, or CD8+CD57+ T cells (not recorded which) from PBMCs. These receptors were collected from a human donor in good health, serving as a control.

This clonotype was recorded many times. CDR3 coding DNA: TGTGCCACCAGCAGAGACTATGGCGGGGAGCTGTTTTTT. This translates into CATSRDYGGELFF. V is TRBV15 and J is TRBJ2-2; D remains ambiguous. The CDR3 extends over 13 amino acids. V was shortened by 0 bases and J by 7 bases, with 6 bases between the two germline ends. Looked up from germline, CDR1 is LNHNV and CDR2 is YYDKDF (reference sequence).

This chain connects TRBV5-5 to TRBJ1-5; D unresolved. The germline V gene encodes CDR1 SGHKS and CDR2 YYEKEE (reference sequence). Trimming left V 4 bases short and J 10 bases short, with 15 bases between. The CDR3 loop spans 13 amino acids. This CDR3 is CASSLLPVEPQHF. CDR3 coding DNA: TGTGCCAGCAGCCTCTTGCCCGTGGAACCCCAGCATTTT.

Ten or more counts support this clonotype. This chain's CDR3 is CSATPGVAGDETQYF. The CDR3 bases are TGCAGTGCTACCCCCGGGGTAGCGGGGGATGAGACCCAGTACTTC. The chain links TRBV20-1 to TRBJ2-5; 9 bases agree with TRBD2. Germline CDR1 and CDR2: DFQATT and SNEGSKA (reference sequence). Losses at the gene ends were 4 bases for V and 5 bases for J; bases not matched to a gene: 11. The CDR3 is 15 amino acids.

The CDR3 DNA follows: TGTGCCAGTAGATACGCGGGGGGGGCAGAAAAACTGTTTTTT. Its protein product is CASRYAGGAEKLFF. V gene TRBV19 combines with J gene TRBJ1-4; D possibly corresponds to TRBD1 (6 bases). Germline V gives CDR1 LNHDA, CDR2 SQIVND (reference sequence). V lost 6 bases, J lost 8 bases, and 16 bases lay in between. The CDR3 has 14 amino acids. Variable domain in full (rest from reference TRBV19 and TRBJ1-4): DGGITQSPKYLFRKEGQNVTLSCEQNLNHDAMYWYRQDPGQGLRLIYYSQIVNDFQKGDIAEGYSVSREKKESFPLTVTSAQKNPTAFYLCASRYAGGAEKLFFGSGTQLSVL.

As for this clonotype: A read error may account for a junction end that differs from germline. The chain couples TRBV10-1 to TRBJ2-7; a possible D gene is TRBD2 (5 bases). CDR3 size: 13 residues. CDR1 and CDR2 from the germline V gene are WNHNN and SYGVQD (reference sequence). The CDR3 nucleotides read TGCACCAGGAGGCGGACGGGCCCCTACGAGCAGTACTTC. As protein: CTRRRTGPYEQYF.

The V gene is TRBV19, the J gene TRBJ1-2, with no clear D. The length of the CDR3 is 15 residues. The V gene's germline CDR1 is LNHDA and CDR2 SQIVND (reference sequence). V gave up 3 bases and J gave up 0 bases, with 11 bases separating them. The CDR3 region is CASSITTASNYGYTF. Written as DNA, the CDR3 is TGTGCCAGTAGTATTACAACAGCTTCTAACTATGGCTACACCTTC.

The V call is TRBV19, the J call TRBJ1-4; 9 nucleotides align to TRBD1. CDR1 and CDR2 (germline): LNHDA, SQIVND (reference sequence). CDR3 length: 13 amino acids. Trimming cost V 11 bases and J 1 base; bases outside gene matches: 2. CDR3 loop: CAGQGLTNEKLFF. The CDR3, as DNA: TGTGCCGGACAGGGGTTAACTAATGAAAAACTGTTTTTT.

The V call is TRBV11-2, the J call TRBJ2-1, with D possibly matching TRBD2 (6 bases). The CDR3 length is 16 residues. Deletions cut 6 bases from V and 1 base from J, with 16 bases between. Looked up from germline, CDR1 is SGHAT and CDR2 is FQNNGV. The CDR3 reads CASSDAPAGSYNEQFF. The CDR3 coding sequence is TGTGCCAGCAGTGATGCACCCGCGGGATCCTACAATGAGCAGTTCTTC. Full variable domain (rest looked up from reference TRBV11-2 and TRBJ2-1): EAGVAQSPRYKIIEKRQSVAFWCNPISGHATLYWYQQILGQGPKLLIQFQNNGVVDDSQLPKDRFSAERLKGVDSTLKIQPAKLEDSAVYLCASSDAPAGSYNEQFFGPGTRLTVL.

In its sample, this clonotype was seen many times. V and J are TRBV12-3 or TRBV12-4 and TRBJ1-5, with D possibly TRBD1 on 5 matching bases. V was clipped by 11 bases and J by 0 bases, with 17 bases between them. This CDR3 contains 15 residues. CDR3 coding DNA: TGTGCCTCCGGCAGGGAACCTTATAGCAATCAGCCCCAGCATTTT. Translation gives CASGREPYSNQPQHF.

Details on this clonotype: The conserved final phenylalanine or tryptophan is absent from the CDR3, which likely points to a read error. The rearrangement links TRBV10-3 to TRBJ2-5, with 7 bases identical to TRBD2. The CDR3 is 15 residues long. With V trimmed by 8 bases and J by 3 bases, 12 bases remained unmatched. Germline V gene data show CDR1 as ENHRY and CDR2 as SYGVKD. The CDR3 here is CAIGPGGLLEETQYL. Written as DNA, the CDR3 is TGTGCCATCGGGCCGGGGGGACTTTTGGAAGAGACCCAGTACCTC.

This clonotype is a singleton in its sample. No conserved phenylalanine or tryptophan ends this CDR3, so it is likely a read error. The chain couples TRBV5-6 to TRBJ2-7, with a tentative D call TRBD2 (6 bases). The CDR3 consists of 14 residues. Trimming shortened V by 0 bases and J by 5 bases, and 12 bases separated the two germline ends. Germline lookup yields CDR1 SGHDT and CDR2 YYEEEE. CDR3 in DNA: TGTGCCAGCAGCTTGGGGATGGGACTCAACGAGCAGTACCTC. As protein: CASSLGMGLNEQYL.

The table lists this clonotype with a count of one. V usage is TRBV15 and J usage is TRBJ2-6; TRBD1 aligns across 10 bases. Germline trimming cut 7 bases from V and 2 bases from J; bases unmatched to any gene: 8. The CDR3 is 17 amino acids. Germline CDR1 and CDR2: LNHNV and YYDKDF (reference sequence). CDR3 residues: CATKFGTGVAGANVLTF. The CDR3 bases are TGTGCCACCAAATTCGGGACAGGGGTTGCTGGGGCCAACGTCCTGACTTTC.

This clonotype was seen ten or more times. The gene calls are TRBV12-3 or TRBV12-4 and TRBJ2-3; D might be TRBD1 or TRBD2, each matching 5 bases. The V end was cut by 2 bases, the J end by 4 bases, with 13 bases between. The CDR3 consists of 15 residues. The CDR3 nucleotides are TGTGCCAGCAGTTTAATGGGTTTGGGGGCAGATACGCAGTATTTT. Translating it yields CASSLMGLGADTQYF.

This clonotype was observed at least ten times. The rearrangement joins TRBV6-1 to TRBJ1-2; 9 bases are shared with TRBD1. The CDR3 contains 15 residues. Unmatched junction bases numbered 5, after V lost 2 bases and J lost 4 bases. Germline CDR1 MNHNS, CDR2 SASEGT. CDR3 protein: CASSEIGQGSYGYTF. CDR3 sequence (DNA): TGTGCCAGCAGTGAAATTGGACAGGGGAGCTATGGCTACACCTTC.

At least ten counts were recorded for this clonotype. The chain links TRBV18 to TRBJ1-2; D is uncertain. With 0 bases removed from V and 5 bases from J, the gap between germline ends came to 7 bases. Germline V gives CDR1 KGHSH, CDR2 LQKENI. The CDR3 loop spans 13 amino acids. CDR3 nucleotide sequence: TGTGCCAGCTCACCACCTGAGGTATATGGCTACACCTTC. Its protein is CASSPPEVYGYTF.

The genes are TRBV18 and TRBJ2-5; D ambiguous. The CDR3 covers 12 residues. Germline-derived CDR1 and CDR2 are KGHSH and LQKENI. V lost 2 bases and J lost 4, with 5 bases in between. This CDR3 reads CASSPVTETQYF. In DNA, the CDR3 is TGTGCCAGCTCACCAGTCACAGAGACCCAGTACTTC.

This clonotype was counted many times. The chain couples TRBV20-1 to TRBJ2-3; the match to TRBD2 covers 8 bases. CDR1 and CDR2 (germline): DFQATT, SNEGSKA (reference sequence). The junction had 14 bases not matched to a gene; V was cut back by 0 bases and J by 6 bases. This CDR3 spans 17 amino acids. The CDR3 DNA reads as TGCAGTGCTAGAGATCTCGGGAGGGCGATGATAGGGGATACGCAGTATTTT. It specifies CSARDLGRAMIGDTQYF.

V is TRBV2 and J is TRBJ2-7; D not certain. V lost 7 bases to trimming and J lost 3 bases, with 10 bases between them. Germline V gene data show CDR1 as SNHLY and CDR2 as FYNNEI. This CDR3 contains 12 residues. In DNA form, the CDR3 reads TGTGCCAGCAAACAGCAGAGCTACGAGCAGTACTTC. It encodes CASKQQSYEQYF.

The V call is TRBV19, the J call TRBJ2-1; D is uncertain. Germline CDR1 reads LNHDA; CDR2 reads SQIVND (reference sequence). The CDR3 contains 13 residues. Between the trimmed V and J ends, which lost 4 bases and 12 bases, there was a span of 16 bases. CDR3 region: CASSTPVKLGQFF. The CDR3 DNA sequence: TGTGCCAGTAGTACACCCGTTAAGTTAGGGCAGTTCTTC. Together with reference TRBV19 and TRBJ2-1, the CDR3 gives the full variable domain: DGGITQSPKYLFRKEGQNVTLSCEQNLNHDAMYWYRQDPGQGLRLIYYSQIVNDFQKGDIAEGYSVSREKKESFPLTVTSAQKNPTAFYLCASSTPVKLGQFFGPGTRLTVL.

This clonotype was seen once. The genes are TRBV6-1 and TRBJ2-7, with 10 bases that match TRBD2. Germline CDR1 and CDR2: MNHNS and SASEGT. CDR3 length equals 18 residues. Trimming cost V 0 bases and J 2 bases; bases outside gene matches: 10. The CDR3 DNA follows: TGTGCCAGCAGTGAAGCTCTACGGGGAGCGGGGGGGACCTACGAGCAGTACTTC. It codes for CASSEALRGAGGTYEQYF.

The chain carries TRBV5-4 and TRBJ1-6, with 11 bases aligning to TRBD1. V dropped 0 bases and J dropped 8; count of bases not matched to a gene: 10. The CDR3 contains 18 residues. Germline assignment: CDR1 SGHNT and CDR2 YYREEE (reference sequence). In DNA, the CDR3 is TGTGCCAGCAGCTTGGCCCGGGTGGGACAGGGGGATGATTCACCCCTCCACTTT. Its translation: CASSLARVGQGDDSPLHF.

Remarks on this clonotype: Just one base apart from a much larger clone, this may be a read error. The V gene is TRBV5-4, the J gene TRBJ2-7; TRBD1 matches at 9 bases. The germline V gene encodes CDR1 SGHNT and CDR2 YYREEE (reference sequence). The CDR3 has 16 residues. The CDR3 coding sequence is TGTGTCAGCAGCTTGGGGACCGGGACAGGGCTCTACGAGCAGTACTTC. Its translation is CVSSLGTGTGLYEQYF.

The J gene is TRBJ1-6, the V gene TRBV20-1; TRBD1 agrees at 7 bases. Trimming removed 8 bases from V and 5 bases from J; junction bases left unmatched: 12. Per germline, CDR1 DFQATT and CDR2 SNEGSKA (reference sequence). This CDR3 is 15 amino acids long. Here the CDR3 reads CSWAAGTVDNSPLHF. DNA for the CDR3: TGCAGTTGGGCGGCAGGGACAGTAGATAATTCACCCCTCCACTTT.